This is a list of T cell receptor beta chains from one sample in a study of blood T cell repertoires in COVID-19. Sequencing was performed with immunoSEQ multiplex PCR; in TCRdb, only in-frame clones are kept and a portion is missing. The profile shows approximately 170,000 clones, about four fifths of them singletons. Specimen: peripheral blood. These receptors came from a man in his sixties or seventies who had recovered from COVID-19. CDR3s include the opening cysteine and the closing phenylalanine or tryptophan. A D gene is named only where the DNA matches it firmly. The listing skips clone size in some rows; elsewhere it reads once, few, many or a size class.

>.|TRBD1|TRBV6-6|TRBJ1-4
CASSWDRRKNEKLFF
TGTGCCAGCAGTTGGGACAGGCGGAAAAATGAAAAACTGTTTTTT
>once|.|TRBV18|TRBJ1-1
CASSPGSTEAFF
TGTGCCAGCTCACCAGGGAGCACTGAAGCTTTCTTT
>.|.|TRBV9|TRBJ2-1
CASSVGTNWNEQFF
TGTGCCAGCAGCGTCGGGACAAACTGGAATGAGCAGTTCTTC
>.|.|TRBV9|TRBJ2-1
CASSVDSGRKEMYNEQFF
TGTGCCAGCAGCGTAGATTCCGGGAGAAAAGAAATGTACAATGAGCAGTTCTTC
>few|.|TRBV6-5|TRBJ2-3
CASSRTITDTQYF
TGTGCCAGCAGTAGGACTATTACAGATACGCAGTATTTT
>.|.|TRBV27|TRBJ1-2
CASSLGGLGGYTF
TGTGCCAGCAGTTTAGGAGGGTTGGGCGGCTACACCTTC
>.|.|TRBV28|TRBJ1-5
CASSLPQGIQPQHF
TGTGCCAGCAGTTTACCCCAGGGAATTCAGCCCCAGCATTTT
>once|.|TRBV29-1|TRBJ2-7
CSVETTSYEQYF
TGCAGCGTTGAGACGACATCCTACGAGCAGTACTTC
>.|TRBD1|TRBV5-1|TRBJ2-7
CASSLRQGTYEQYF
TGCGCCAGCAGCTTAAGACAGGGGACCTACGAGCAGTACTTC
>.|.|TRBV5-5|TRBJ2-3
CASSFSEDTQYF
TGTGCCAGCAGCTTCTCTGAGGATACGCAGTATTTT
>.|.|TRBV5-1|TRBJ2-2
CASSPGLLYTGELFF
TGCGCCAGCAGCCCGGGACTTCTCTACACCGGGGAGCTGTTTTTT
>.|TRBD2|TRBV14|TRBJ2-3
CASSQTSGRVSDTQYF
TGTGCCAGCAGCCAGACTAGCGGGAGAGTCTCAGATACGCAGTATTTT
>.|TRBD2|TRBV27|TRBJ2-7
CASSLGTSGVYEQYF
TGTGCCAGCAGTTTAGGGACTAGCGGAGTGTACGAGCAGTACTTC
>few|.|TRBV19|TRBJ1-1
CASQDSMNTEAFF
TGTGCCAGCCAGGACAGTATGAACACTGAAGCTTTCTTT
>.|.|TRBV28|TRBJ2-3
CASSPGDLTDTQYF
TGTGCCAGCAGTCCCGGGGACTTAACAGATACGCAGTATTTT
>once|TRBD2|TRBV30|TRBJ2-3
CAWRRAGDLDTQYF
TGTGCCTGGAGGCGTGCGGGAGATCTAGATACGCAGTATTTT
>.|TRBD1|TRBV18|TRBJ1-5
CASSPGQETQPQHF
TGTGCCAGCTCACCGGGACAGGAGACTCAGCCCCAGCATTTT
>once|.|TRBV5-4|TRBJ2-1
CASSPNRDPYNEQFF
TGTGCCAGCAGCCCGAACAGGGACCCCTACAATGAGCAGTTCTTC
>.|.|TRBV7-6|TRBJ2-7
CASSLEGPSYEQYF
TGTGCCAGCAGCTTAGAGGGGCCCTCCTACGAGCAGTACTTC
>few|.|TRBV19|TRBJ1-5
CASSTTKNQPQHF
TGTGCCAGTAGTACAACAAAGAATCAGCCCCAGCATTTT
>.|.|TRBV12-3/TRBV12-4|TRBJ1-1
CASSLLNTEAFF
TGTGCCAGCAGCCTACTTAACACTGAAGCTTTCTTT
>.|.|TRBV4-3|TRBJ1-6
CASSQDPDSPRSPLHF
TGCGCCAGCAGCCAAGATCCCGACAGTCCGCGATCACCCCTCCACTTT
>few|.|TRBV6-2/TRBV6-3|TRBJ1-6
CASSYVYPQNSPLHF
TGTGCCAGCAGTTACGTGTACCCCCAGAACTCACCCCTCCACTTT
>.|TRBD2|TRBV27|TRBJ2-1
CASSPTSGTYSYNEQFF
TGTGCCAGCAGTCCAACAAGCGGGACCTACTCCTACAATGAGCAGTTCTTC
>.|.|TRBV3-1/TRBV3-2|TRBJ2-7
CASSHGTRFYEQYF
TGTGCCAGCAGCCACGGGACAAGGTTCTACGAGCAGTACTTC
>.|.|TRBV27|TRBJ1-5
CASSLSAGSYHQPQHF
TGTGCCAGCAGTTTATCGGCTGGGAGCTACCATCAGCCCCAGCATTTT
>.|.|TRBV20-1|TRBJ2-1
CSAPDNVEQFF
TGCAGTGCGCCGGACAACGTTGAGCAGTTCTTC
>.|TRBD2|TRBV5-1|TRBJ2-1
CASSLTSGMYNEQFF
TGCGCCAGCAGCTTGACTAGCGGGATGTACAATGAGCAGTTCTTC
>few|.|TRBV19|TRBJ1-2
CASSRPGYGYTF
TGTGCCAGTAGTAGGCCGGGTTATGGCTACACCTTC
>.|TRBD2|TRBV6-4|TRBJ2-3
CASSDRGTTHTDTQYF
TGTGCCAGCAGTGACCGCGGGACTACCCACACCGATACGCAGTATTTT
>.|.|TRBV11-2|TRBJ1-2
CASSPDSYGYTF
TGTGCCAGCAGCCCCGACAGCTATGGCTACACCTTC